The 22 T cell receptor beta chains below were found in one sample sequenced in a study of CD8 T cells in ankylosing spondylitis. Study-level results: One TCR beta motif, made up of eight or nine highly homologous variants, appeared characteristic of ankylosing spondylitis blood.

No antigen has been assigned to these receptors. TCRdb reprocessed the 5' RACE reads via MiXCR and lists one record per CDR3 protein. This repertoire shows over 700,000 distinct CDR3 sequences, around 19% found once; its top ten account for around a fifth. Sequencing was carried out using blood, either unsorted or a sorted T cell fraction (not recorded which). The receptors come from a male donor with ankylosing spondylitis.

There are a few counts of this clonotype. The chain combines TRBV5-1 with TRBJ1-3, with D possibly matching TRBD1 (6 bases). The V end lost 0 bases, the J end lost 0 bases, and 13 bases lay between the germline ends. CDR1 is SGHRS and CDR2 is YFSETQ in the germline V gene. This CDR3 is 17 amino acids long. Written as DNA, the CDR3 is TGCGCCAGCAGCTTGGGGTTGGTGGGGGCCTCTGGAAACACCATATATTTT. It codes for CASSLGLVGASGNTIYF.

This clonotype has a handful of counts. The CDR3 is CASSLPGTLNEKLFF. The CDR3 DNA follows: TGTGCCAGCAGCCTTCCCGGGACCTTAAATGAAAAACTGTTTTTT. The gene calls are TRBV4-2 and TRBJ1-4; a weak D match, TRBD1 (5 bases). Germline CDR1 LGHNA, CDR2 YNFKEQ. V gave up 4 bases and J gave up 5 bases, with 14 bases separating them. CDR3 size: 15 residues.

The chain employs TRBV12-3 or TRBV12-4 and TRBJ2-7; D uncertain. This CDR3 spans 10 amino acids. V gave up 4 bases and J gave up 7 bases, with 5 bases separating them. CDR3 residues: CASSSGEQYF. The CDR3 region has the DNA TGTGCCAGCAGTTCTGGGGAGCAGTACTTC.

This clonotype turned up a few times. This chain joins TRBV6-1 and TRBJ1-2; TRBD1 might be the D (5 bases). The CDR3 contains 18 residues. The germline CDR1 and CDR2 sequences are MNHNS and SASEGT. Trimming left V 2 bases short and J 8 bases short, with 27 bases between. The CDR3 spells CASSERDPGQSSPKGYTF. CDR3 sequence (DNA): TGTGCCAGCAGTGAAAGGGACCCCGGCCAGTCCTCCCCAAAGGGCTACACCTTC.

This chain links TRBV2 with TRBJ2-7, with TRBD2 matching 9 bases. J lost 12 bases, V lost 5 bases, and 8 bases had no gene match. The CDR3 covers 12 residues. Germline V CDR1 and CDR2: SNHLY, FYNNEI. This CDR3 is CASSWTSERMYF. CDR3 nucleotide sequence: TGTGCCAGCAGTTGGACTAGCGAAAGGATGTACTTC.

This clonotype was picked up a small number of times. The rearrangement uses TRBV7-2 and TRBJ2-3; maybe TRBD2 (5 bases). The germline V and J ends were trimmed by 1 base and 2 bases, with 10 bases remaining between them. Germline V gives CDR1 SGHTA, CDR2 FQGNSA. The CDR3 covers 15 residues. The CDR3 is CASSLGVLDTDTQYF. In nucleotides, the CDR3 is TGTGCCAGCAGCTTAGGAGTACTAGACACAGATACGCAGTATTTT.

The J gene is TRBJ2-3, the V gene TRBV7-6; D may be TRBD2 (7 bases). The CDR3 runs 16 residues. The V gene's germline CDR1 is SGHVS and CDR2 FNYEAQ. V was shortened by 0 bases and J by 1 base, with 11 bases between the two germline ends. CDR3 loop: CASSLAGGPGTDTQYF. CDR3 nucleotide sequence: TGTGCCAGCAGCTTAGCGGGGGGGCCGGGCACAGATACGCAGTATTTT. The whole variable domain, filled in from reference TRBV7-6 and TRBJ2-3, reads GAGVSQSPRYKVTKRGQDVALRCDPISGHVSLYWYRQALGQGPEFLTYFNYEAQQDKSGLPNDRFSAERPEGSISTLTIQRTEQRDSAMYRCASSLAGGPGTDTQYFGPGTRLTVL.

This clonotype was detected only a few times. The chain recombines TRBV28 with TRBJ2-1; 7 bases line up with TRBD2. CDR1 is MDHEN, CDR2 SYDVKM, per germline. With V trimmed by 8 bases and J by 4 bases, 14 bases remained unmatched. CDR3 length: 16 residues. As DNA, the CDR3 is TGTGCCAGCGGGAGGGCCCTGGGGCCCCAATACAATGAGCAGTTCTTC. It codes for CASGRALGPQYNEQFF.

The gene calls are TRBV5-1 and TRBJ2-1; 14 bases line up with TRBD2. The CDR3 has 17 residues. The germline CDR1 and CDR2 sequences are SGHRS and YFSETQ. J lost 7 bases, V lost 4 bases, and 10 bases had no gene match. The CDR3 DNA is TGCGCCAGCAGCAAGATGACTAGCGGGGGGGCTCTGAATGAGCAGTTCTTC. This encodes CASSKMTSGGALNEQFF. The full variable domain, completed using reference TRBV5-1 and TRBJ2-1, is KAGVTQTPRYLIKTRGQQVTLSCSPISGHRSVSWYQQTPGQGLQFLFEYFSETQRNKGNFPGRFSGRQFSNSRSEMNVSTLELGDSALYLCASSKMTSGGALNEQFFGPGTRLTVL.

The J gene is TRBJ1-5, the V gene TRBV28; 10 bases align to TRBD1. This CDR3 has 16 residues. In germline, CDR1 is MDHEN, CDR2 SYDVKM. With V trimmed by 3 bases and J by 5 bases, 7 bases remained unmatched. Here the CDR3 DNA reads TGTGCCAGCAGTTTGTGGTCCGGGACAGGGGATCAGCCCCAGCATTTT. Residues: CASSLWSGTGDQPQHF.

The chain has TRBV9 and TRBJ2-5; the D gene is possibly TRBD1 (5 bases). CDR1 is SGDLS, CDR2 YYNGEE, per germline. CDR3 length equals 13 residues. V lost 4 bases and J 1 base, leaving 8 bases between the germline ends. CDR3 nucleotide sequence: TGTGCCAGCAGCCACAGGACCCAAGAGACCCAGTACTTC. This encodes CASSHRTQETQYF.

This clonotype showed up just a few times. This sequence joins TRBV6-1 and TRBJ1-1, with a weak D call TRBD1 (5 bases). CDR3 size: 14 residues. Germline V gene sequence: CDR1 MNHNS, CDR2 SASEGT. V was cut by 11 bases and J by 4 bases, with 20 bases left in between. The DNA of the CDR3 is TGTGCCGCTCATCTGGGGGTGAGTAGCACTGAAGCTTTCTTT. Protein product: CAAHLGVSSTEAFF.

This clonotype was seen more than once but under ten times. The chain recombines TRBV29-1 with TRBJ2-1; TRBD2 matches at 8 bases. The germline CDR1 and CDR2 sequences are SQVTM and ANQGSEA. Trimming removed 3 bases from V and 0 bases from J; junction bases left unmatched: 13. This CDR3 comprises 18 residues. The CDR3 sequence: CSVDGIPTSVSSYNEQFF. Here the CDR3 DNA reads TGCAGCGTTGACGGCATACCGACTAGCGTGAGCTCCTACAATGAGCAGTTCTTC.

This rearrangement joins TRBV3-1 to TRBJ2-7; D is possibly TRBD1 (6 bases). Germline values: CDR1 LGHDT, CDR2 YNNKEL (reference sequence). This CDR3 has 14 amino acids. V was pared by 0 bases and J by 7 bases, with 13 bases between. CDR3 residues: CASSQDDRPGEQYF. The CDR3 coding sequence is TGTGCCAGCAGCCAAGATGACAGGCCGGGGGAGCAGTACTTC.

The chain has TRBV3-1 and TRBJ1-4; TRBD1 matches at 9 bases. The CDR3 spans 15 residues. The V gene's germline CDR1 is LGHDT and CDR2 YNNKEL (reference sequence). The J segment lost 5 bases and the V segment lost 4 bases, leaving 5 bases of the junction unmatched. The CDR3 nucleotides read TGTGCCAGCAGCCTCGCGGGGACAGGGAATGAAAAACTGTTTTTT. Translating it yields CASSLAGTGNEKLFF.

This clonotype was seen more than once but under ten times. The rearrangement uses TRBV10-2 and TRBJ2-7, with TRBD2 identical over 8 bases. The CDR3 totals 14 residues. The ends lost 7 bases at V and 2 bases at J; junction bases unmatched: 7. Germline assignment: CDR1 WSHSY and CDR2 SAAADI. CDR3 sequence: CASTYREGAYEQYF. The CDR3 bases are TGCGCCAGCACCTACCGGGAGGGGGCCTACGAGCAGTACTTC.

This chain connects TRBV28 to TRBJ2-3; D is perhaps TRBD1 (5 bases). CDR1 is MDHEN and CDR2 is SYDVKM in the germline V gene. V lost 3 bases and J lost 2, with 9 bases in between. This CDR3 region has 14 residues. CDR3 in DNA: TGTGCCAGCAGTTTTGGGGCTACCACAGATACGCAGTATTTT. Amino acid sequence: CASSFGATTDTQYF.

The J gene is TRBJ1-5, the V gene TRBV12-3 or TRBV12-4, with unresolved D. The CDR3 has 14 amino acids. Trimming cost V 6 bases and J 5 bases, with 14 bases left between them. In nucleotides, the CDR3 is TGTGCCAGCAGCCGAGGATCGGAATATCAGCCCCAGCATTTT. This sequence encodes CASSRGSEYQPQHF.

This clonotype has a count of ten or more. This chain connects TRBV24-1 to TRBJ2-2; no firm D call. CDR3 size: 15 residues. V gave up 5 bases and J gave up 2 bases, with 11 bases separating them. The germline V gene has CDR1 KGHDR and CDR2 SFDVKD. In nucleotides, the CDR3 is TGTGCCACCAGTGTAGGCAGTTATAACACCGGGGAGCTGTTTTTT. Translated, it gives CATSVGSYNTGELFF.

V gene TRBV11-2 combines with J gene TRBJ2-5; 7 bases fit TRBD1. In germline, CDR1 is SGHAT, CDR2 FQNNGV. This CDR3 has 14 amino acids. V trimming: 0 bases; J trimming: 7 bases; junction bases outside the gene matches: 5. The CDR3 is CASSLEHRGSTQYF. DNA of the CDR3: TGTGCCAGCAGCTTAGAACACAGGGGATCGACCCAGTACTTC.

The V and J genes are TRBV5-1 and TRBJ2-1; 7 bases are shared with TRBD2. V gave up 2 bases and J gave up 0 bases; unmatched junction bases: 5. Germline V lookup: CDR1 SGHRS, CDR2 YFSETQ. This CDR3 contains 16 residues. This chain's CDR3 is CASSFALAVSYNEQFF. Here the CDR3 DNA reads TGCGCCAGCAGCTTTGCCCTAGCGGTCTCCTACAATGAGCAGTTCTTC.

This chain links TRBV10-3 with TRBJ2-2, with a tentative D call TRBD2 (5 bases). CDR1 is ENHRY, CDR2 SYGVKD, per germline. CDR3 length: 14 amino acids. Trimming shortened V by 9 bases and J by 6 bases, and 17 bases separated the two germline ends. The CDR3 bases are TGTGCCATTAGGGATCGCACGGAGGCCGGGGAGCTGTTTTTT. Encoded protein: CAIRDRTEAGELFF.